These 32 T cell receptor beta chains were sequenced from one sample in a study of CD8 T cells in ankylosing spondylitis (dated by TCRdb to about 2017). Library generation was performed with 5' RACE. Sequencing was carried out with an Illumina HiSeq 2500. TCRdb took the public reads, trimmed them with fastp at Q25, ran MiXCR for clone calling and kept in-frame beta chains. Rows are combined by CDR3 protein, so each entry shows the most common genes and DNA. In all, the sample holds some 100,000 distinct CDR3 sequences, and roughly 8.3% of those were seen once. Jointly, the top ten make up roughly 9.9% of the sample. The sequencing sample was made of blood, either unsorted or a sorted T cell fraction (not recorded which). The receptors derive from a male donor with ankylosing spondylitis or in good health (not recorded which).

This clonotype was recorded at least ten times. The gene calls are TRBV29-1 and TRBJ2-6, with TRBD1 matching 8 bases. The CDR3 has 16 amino acids. Germline V gives CDR1 SQVTM, CDR2 ANQGSEA. The trim removed 4 bases at V and 0 bases at J, leaving 5 bases unmatched. The CDR3 here is CSVVDRASSGANVLTF. The CDR3 DNA is TGCAGCGTTGTGGACAGGGCTAGCTCTGGGGCCAACGTCCTGACTTTC.

This clonotype was observed at least ten times. This chain joins TRBV4-2 and TRBJ1-5, with a possible D match to TRBD1 (5 bases). V lost 0 bases to trimming and J lost 3 bases, with 15 bases between them. Germline V gene data show CDR1 as LGHNA and CDR2 as YNFKEQ. This CDR3 is 17 amino acids long. As DNA, the CDR3 is TGTGCCAGCAGCCAAGATGTGGCAGCCAGGGCCAATCAGCCCCAGCATTTT. Amino acids: CASSQDVAARANQPQHF.

As to this clonotype: At one end the junction does not follow the germline gene, possibly because of a read error. The chain is built from TRBV4-1 and TRBJ2-1, with 8 positions matching TRBD1. Germline V gene lookup returns CDR1 MGHRA and CDR2 YSYEKL. CDR3 size: 22 residues. CDR3 coding DNA: TGCGCCAGCGGCCAAGAAGTATCCCGTTCAGGGGGCGCTTCCGGCCCCCTGGCCGATCAGTTCTTC. Translated, it gives CASGQEVSRSGGASGPLADQFF.

This clonotype was observed many times. The rearrangement joins TRBV29-1 to TRBJ1-1; D is ambiguous. This CDR3 has 11 amino acids. CDR1 SQVTM and CDR2 ANQGSEA come from the germline V gene. Trimming removed 4 bases from V and 0 bases from J, with 3 bases in between. CDR3 DNA: TGCAGCGTTGCAGTGAACACTGAAGCTTTCTTT. Amino acid sequence: CSVAVNTEAFF.

This chain joins TRBV7-9 and TRBJ2-3, with D unresolved. The germline V gene has CDR1 SEHNR and CDR2 FQNEAQ (reference sequence). Trimming took off 6 bases at V and 6 bases at J, with 16 bases between the two ends. This CDR3 region has 14 residues. CDR3 coding DNA: TGTGCCAGCAGTCGGACCGTCCCTGGGGATACGCAGTATTTT. Translated: CASSRTVPGDTQYF.

This chain connects TRBV3-1 to TRBJ2-2, with D perhaps given as TRBD1 or TRBD2 (5 bases each). The CDR3 runs to 17 residues. V was trimmed by 2 bases and J by 5 bases, leaving 18 bases between them. Looked up from germline, CDR1 is LGHDT and CDR2 is YNNKEL (reference sequence). This CDR3 is CASSQQLRLAGTGELFF. In DNA form, the CDR3 reads TGTGCCAGCAGCCAACAGCTCCGGCTAGCAGGGACCGGGGAGCTGTTTTTT. Together with reference TRBV3-1 and TRBJ2-2, the CDR3 gives the full variable domain: DTAVSQTPKYLVTQMGNDKSIKCEQNLGHDTMYWYKQDSKKFLKIMFSYNNKELIINETVPNRFSPKSPDKAHLNLHINSLELGDSAVYFCASSQQLRLAGTGELFFGEGSRLTVL.

This clonotype was counted at least ten times. The rearrangement uses TRBV10-3 and TRBJ2-5; 12 nucleotides align to TRBD2. J lost 1 base, V lost 3 bases, and 9 bases had no gene match. The CDR3 contains 18 residues. The germline gives CDR1 ENHRY, CDR2 SYGVKD. This CDR3 reads CAISEQTSGGFGQETQYF. Written as DNA, the CDR3 is TGTGCCATCAGTGAACAGACTAGCGGGGGATTTGGCCAAGAGACCCAGTACTTC.

This clonotype was counted many times. The chain joins TRBV5-1 to TRBJ1-5; no reliable D call. Trimming left V 2 bases short and J 10 bases short, with 16 bases between. The CDR3 is made up of 14 amino acids. Germline V gene sequence: CDR1 SGHRS, CDR2 YFSETQ. CDR3 residues: CASSFFAGEEPQHF. The CDR3 nucleotides are TGCGCCAGCAGCTTCTTTGCCGGGGAGGAACCCCAGCATTTT. Filled out from reference TRBV5-1 and TRBJ1-5, the complete variable domain reads KAGVTQTPRYLIKTRGQQVTLSCSPISGHRSVSWYQQTPGQGLQFLFEYFSETQRNKGNFPGRFSGRQFSNSRSEMNVSTLELGDSALYLCASSFFAGEEPQHFGDGTRLSIL.

This clonotype appeared many times. The J gene is TRBJ2-1, the V gene TRBV9, with 10 bases matching TRBD2. Germline values: CDR1 SGDLS, CDR2 YYNGEE. The length of the CDR3 is 15 residues. V shed 3 bases and J 5 bases; nucleotides not matched to a gene: 5. CDR3 in DNA: TGTGCCAGCAGCGCCAGCGGGGGGGCCCACAATGAGCAGTTCTTC. Translating it yields CASSASGGAHNEQFF.

The sample holds many counts of this clonotype. The J gene is TRBJ1-1, the V gene TRBV5-1; the D gene is possibly TRBD1 (5 bases). This CDR3 spans 14 amino acids. Trimming removed 4 bases from V and 4 bases from J, with 14 bases in between. The V gene's germline CDR1 is SGHRS and CDR2 YFSETQ. CDR3 sequence reads: CASSRGDVSTEAFF. CDR3 nucleotide sequence: TGCGCCAGCAGCCGGGGGGACGTGAGCACTGAAGCTTTCTTT.

V and J are TRBV18 and TRBJ1-1; 9 bases are shared with TRBD1. The CDR3 extends over 15 amino acids. Germline CDR1 reads KGHSH; CDR2 reads LQKENI. The V segment lost 3 bases and the J segment 5 bases; nucleotides outside the gene matches: 7. The chain's CDR3 is CASSPGGTGRTEAFF. In nucleotides, the CDR3 is TGTGCCAGCTCACCGGGGGGGACAGGGAGGACTGAAGCTTTCTTT. The whole variable domain, filled in from reference TRBV18 and TRBJ1-1, reads NAGVMQNPRHLVRRRGQEARLRCSPMKGHSHVYWYRQLPEEGLKFMVYLQKENIIDESGMPKERFSAEFPKEGPSILRIQQVVRGDSAAYFCASSPGGTGRTEAFFGQGTRLTVV.

This clonotype showed up many times. This chain uses TRBV12-3 or TRBV12-4 with TRBJ2-1, with TRBD1 matching over 9 bases. V shed 3 bases, J shed 3 bases, and the junction held 6 bases outside the gene matches. The CDR3 runs 16 residues. The CDR3 DNA is TGTGCCAGCAGTTTTCCCCGGGACAGGGACTACAATGAGCAGTTCTTC. As protein: CASSFPRDRDYNEQFF.

This clonotype has at least ten counts. The gene calls are TRBV4-1 and TRBJ1-6; 8 nucleotides line up with TRBD1. Germline lookup yields CDR1 MGHRA and CDR2 YSYEKL. CDR3 length: 15 residues. J lost 8 bases, V lost 5 bases, and 8 bases had no gene match. The CDR3 sequence is CASSTRDRRDSPLHF. Here the CDR3 DNA reads TGCGCCAGCAGCACCCGGGACAGGAGAGATTCACCCCTCCACTTT.

The sample holds many counts of this clonotype. The V gene is TRBV10-3, the J gene TRBJ1-2, with D perhaps matching TRBD1 (6 bases). Germline values: CDR1 ENHRY, CDR2 SYGVKD. V lost 9 bases and J lost 2, with 10 bases in between. The CDR3 spans 12 residues. The CDR3: CAIQGYNYGYTF. The CDR3 bases are TGTGCCATACAGGGATACAACTATGGCTACACCTTC.

This clonotype was observed at least ten times. The CDR3 region has the DNA TGCAGTGCCAATAGCGGGAGGGCCGGAAATGAGCAGTTCTTC. It specifies CSANSGRAGNEQFF. The gene calls are TRBV20-1 and TRBJ2-1; TRBD2 matches 11 bases. The CDR3 has 14 residues. With 6 bases clipped from V and 7 bases from J, the junction kept 8 bases outside the gene matches. Germline values: CDR1 DFQATT, CDR2 SNEGSKA (reference sequence).

As regards this clonotype: A much larger clonotype is one base distant, so this may be a read error. The chain's CDR3 is CANSRARGSYEQYF. In DNA form, the CDR3 reads TGTGCCAACTCAAGGGCACGGGGGTCCTACGAGCAGTACTTC. The chain carries TRBV18 and TRBJ2-7, with D possibly TRBD2 on 6 matching bases. Germline V gene lookup returns CDR1 KGHSH and CDR2 LQKENI. The CDR3 has 14 amino acids.

Ten or more counts support this clonotype. The chain joins TRBV4-2 to TRBJ2-7, with 10 nucleotides matching TRBD2. CDR3 length: 16 residues. The germline gives CDR1 LGHNA, CDR2 YNFKEQ. V was clipped by 5 bases and J by 6 bases; unmatched bases: 13. The CDR3 spells CASSEAGGGGLSEQYF. The CDR3 coding sequence is TGTGCCAGCAGCGAAGCGGGGGGGGGAGGTTTGAGCGAGCAGTACTTC.

This clonotype has ten or more counts. The chain links TRBV11-2 to TRBJ2-3, with D perhaps TRBD2 (7 bases). Germline V gene lookup returns CDR1 SGHAT and CDR2 FQNNGV. The ends were cut back, 1 base at V and 2 bases at J, with 10 bases in the middle. The CDR3 extends over 15 amino acids. CDR3 sequence (DNA): TGTGCCAGCAGCTTAGGGGGGGGCACCACAGATACGCAGTATTTT. Its protein is CASSLGGGTTDTQYF.

This clonotype occurred many times. The chain has TRBV6-5 and TRBJ2-7; the D is unclear. This CDR3 has 14 amino acids. Germline CDR1 is MNHEY and CDR2 is SVGAGI. The germline V and J ends were trimmed by 2 bases and 4 bases, with 12 bases remaining between them. The CDR3 here is CASSYDPATYEQYF. CDR3 sequence (DNA): TGTGCCAGCAGTTACGACCCGGCGACGTACGAGCAGTACTTC.

This clonotype showed up many times. Here the CDR3 reads CASSAQGDTYEQYF. Written as DNA, the CDR3 is TGCGCCAGCAGCGCTCAGGGGGACACTTACGAGCAGTACTTC. This sequence joins TRBV5-1 and TRBJ2-7; 7 bases map to TRBD1. Per germline, CDR1 SGHRS and CDR2 YFSETQ. The CDR3 extends over 14 amino acids. V trimming: 4 bases; J trimming: 4 bases; junction bases outside the gene matches: 8.

This clonotype occurred a few times. The chain is built from TRBV10-2 and TRBJ2-7; 10 bases align to TRBD2. The CDR3 is made up of 16 amino acids. The ends lost 3 bases at V and 5 bases at J; junction bases unmatched: 10. Germline V gene data show CDR1 as WSHSY and CDR2 as SAAADI. The CDR3 region is CASSDIGTSDWHEQYF. CDR3 in DNA: TGCGCCAGCAGTGACATCGGGACTAGCGATTGGCACGAGCAGTACTTC.

Ten or more counts support this clonotype. The gene calls are TRBV7-2 and TRBJ1-4; maybe TRBD1 (6 bases). The CDR3 is made up of 16 amino acids. The V end was cut by 5 bases, the J end by 0 bases, with 13 bases between. CDR1 SGHTA and CDR2 FQGNSA come from the germline V gene. The chain's CDR3 is CASSLPPGATNEKLFF. The CDR3 DNA follows: TGTGCCAGCAGCCTTCCACCAGGGGCAACTAATGAAAAACTGTTTTTT.

The sample holds a few counts of this clonotype. As DNA, the CDR3 is TGTGCCAGCAGCCAAGTGTGGAACACAGATACGCAGTATTTT. This encodes CASSQVWNTDTQYF. The chain couples TRBV3-1 to TRBJ2-3; no clear D. Deletions cut 1 base from V and 2 bases from J, with 7 bases between. The V gene's germline CDR1 is LGHDT and CDR2 YNNKEL (reference sequence). CDR3 length: 14 residues.

This clonotype was seen ten or more times. The chain couples TRBV20-1 to TRBJ1-2, with D perhaps matching TRBD1 (5 bases). From germline, CDR1 is DFQATT and CDR2 SNEGSKA (reference sequence). The CDR3 covers 14 residues. Trimming took 5 bases from V and 1 from J, leaving 14 bases between them. CDR3 in amino acids: CSAPPGTDNYGYTF. CDR3 bases: TGCAGTGCTCCACCTGGGACCGATAACTATGGCTACACCTTC.

This clonotype occurred many times. The chain couples TRBV20-1 to TRBJ2-7, with D tentatively TRBD1 or TRBD2 (6 bases each). Germline assignment: CDR1 DFQATT and CDR2 SNEGSKA (reference sequence). Trimming took off 3 bases at V and 7 bases at J, with 22 bases between the two ends. The CDR3 runs to 15 residues. CDR3: CSARPVRDTSLEQYF. CDR3 bases: TGCAGTGCTAGGCCCGTGCGGGACACGAGCCTTGAGCAGTACTTC.

Ten or more counts support this clonotype. The chain is built from TRBV12-3 or TRBV12-4 and TRBJ1-5; no firm D call. The CDR3 spans 12 residues. Trimming cost V 7 bases and J 7 bases, with 11 bases left between them. The CDR3 is CASNLGGQPQHF. The CDR3 nucleotides read TGTGCCAGCAATCTTGGAGGGCAGCCCCAGCATTTT.

This clonotype was counted between two and nine times. The gene calls are TRBV29-1 and TRBJ2-7; 7 positions agree with TRBD2. The CDR3 totals 11 residues. Germline V gene lookup returns CDR1 SQVTM and CDR2 ANQGSEA. With V trimmed by 6 bases and J by 5 bases, 4 bases remained unmatched. The CDR3: CSVPRGDEQYF. The DNA for the CDR3 is TGCAGCGTGCCTCGGGGGGACGAGCAGTACTTC.

This clonotype has a count of ten or more. This rearrangement joins TRBV20-1 to TRBJ1-2; possible D gene TRBD1, 6 bases. This CDR3 has 15 amino acids. Germline CDR1 and CDR2: DFQATT and SNEGSKA (reference sequence). Trimming took off 0 bases at V and 4 bases at J, with 15 bases between the two ends. The DNA of the CDR3 is TGCAGTGCTAGAGATCCGAAGGGGGGTTTCTATGGCTACACCTTC. This sequence encodes CSARDPKGGFYGYTF.

This clonotype has only a few counts. This chain uses TRBV5-4 with TRBJ2-1; unclear D gene. CDR3 length: 11 amino acids. Trimming took 2 bases from V and 9 from J, leaving 6 bases between them. CDR1 SGHNT and CDR2 YYREEE come from the germline V gene (reference sequence). The CDR3 spells CASSFISEQFF. The CDR3 DNA reads as TGTGCCAGCAGCTTTATTAGTGAGCAGTTCTTC.

In this sample, this clonotype turned up a few times. The rearrangement uses TRBV7-2 and TRBJ2-1; no clear D. V lost 5 bases, J lost 6 bases, and 14 bases lay in between. Germline CDR1 SGHTA, CDR2 FQGNSA. The CDR3 is 14 residues long. CDR3 amino acids: CASSPHQVRNEQFF. For the CDR3, the DNA is TGTGCCAGCAGCCCACACCAGGTTCGCAATGAGCAGTTCTTC. The full variable domain, rest sourced from reference TRBV7-2 and TRBJ2-1, is GAGVSQSPSNKVTEKGKDVELRCDPISGHTALYWYRQSLGQGLEFLIYFQGNSAPDKSGLPSDRFSAERTGGSVSTLTIQRTQQEDSAVYLCASSPHQVRNEQFFGPGTRLTVL.

This clonotype was seen ten or more times. J is TRBJ2-7 and V is TRBV6-2 or TRBV6-3; 10 bases match TRBD2. V shed 6 bases, J shed 0 bases, and the junction held 11 bases outside the gene matches. CDR1 and CDR2 (germline): MNHEY, SVGEGT. This CDR3 comprises 17 residues. The CDR3 DNA is TGTGCCAGCAGGCCGCTAGCGGGAGTGATGTTCTCCTACGAGCAGTACTTC. This encodes CASRPLAGVMFSYEQYF.

As concerns this clonotype: This clone may be a read error of a much larger clone one base away. The chain carries TRBV2 and TRBJ2-5; no clear D. There are 12 residues in the CDR3. Germline lookup yields CDR1 SNHLY and CDR2 FYNNEI. The chain's CDR3 is CTSSEDRETQYF. The CDR3 DNA sequence: TGTACCAGCAGCGAAGATAGGGAGACCCAGTACTTC.